This T cell receptor (beta chain) was identified in a study of cytomegalovirus exposure and HLA in healthy donors. The count of this clone is one. What it binds is not known. Study conclusions and caveats: A list of about 160 TCR beta chains associated with cytomegalovirus was given. Reportedly, cytomegalovirus status was diagnosed with high sensitivity and specificity.

Losses at the gene ends were 0 bases for V and 8 bases for J; bases not matched to a gene: 6. This CDR3 region has 14 residues. Germline V lookup: CDR1 ENHRY, CDR2 SYGVKD. Generated by immunoSEQ multiplex PCR, the TCRdb table keeps only in-frame clones and is missing some. The sample has almost 65,000 clones; approximately 90% are singletons. This rearrangement joins TRBV10-3 to TRBJ1-2; 7 positions match TRBD1. Source material: PBMCs. This receptor was taken from a young woman in good health and CMV-seronegative. The CDR3 region has the DNA TGTGCCATCAGTGAGTCGGGAAGGGGGCAGGGCTACACCTTC. The encoded protein is CAISESGRGQGYTF.